The 15 T cell receptor beta chains below all came from one sample that was sequenced in a study of memory CD4+ T cells and cytomegalovirus serostatus. The sort gate was single viable CD3+CD4+CD8-CD45RO+ cells for memory CD4+ T cells. Repertoires were generated with immunoSEQ multiplex PCR, while TCRdb's copy carries only in-frame clones and drops some. The sample includes just over 40,000 clones, about 85% of them seen just once. The sequenced sample was memory CD4+ T cells from blood. The receptors were gathered from an adult in good health and CMV-seronegative.

A note on this clone: An end of the junction does not agree with germline; a read error may underlie this. The chain has TRBV13 and TRBJ1-2; 7 bases line up with TRBD1. Germline lookup yields CDR1 PRHDT and CDR2 FYEKMQ (reference sequence). The CDR3 runs 14 residues. CDR3 residues: CAGSRTGVDYGYTF. CDR3 sequence (DNA): TGTGCCGGCAGCCGGACAGGAGTCGACTATGGCTACACCTTC.

The chain joins TRBV7-3 to TRBJ2-1; 11 positions match TRBD2. J was trimmed by 4 bases and V by 5 bases; bases with no gene match: 7. This CDR3 is 16 amino acids long. Per germline, CDR1 SGHTA and CDR2 FQGTGA. DNA of the CDR3: TGTGCCAGCAGCCCACACCTAGCGGGGGGATACAATGAGCAGTTCTTC. Its protein product is CASSPHLAGGYNEQFF.

This chain links TRBV5-4 with TRBJ2-2, with TRBD1 matching over 8 bases. Germline assignment: CDR1 SGHNT and CDR2 YYREEE (reference sequence). V was clipped by 3 bases and J by 4 bases; unmatched bases: 5. CDR3 size: 15 residues. The CDR3 loop reads CASSSGQGLTGELFF. The CDR3 nucleotides read TGTGCCAGCAGCTCCGGACAGGGTCTCACCGGGGAGCTGTTTTTT.

Written as DNA, the CDR3 is TGTGCCAGCAGTCAGGGACAGGGTCGTCACGGGGAGCTGTTTTTT. Amino acid sequence: CASSQGQGRHGELFF. V usage is TRBV27 and J usage is TRBJ2-2; 9 bases fit TRBD1. There are 15 residues in the CDR3. Looked up from germline, CDR1 is MNHEY and CDR2 is SMNVEV (reference sequence). The junction had 8 bases not matched to a gene; V was cut back by 5 bases and J by 7 bases.

The genes are TRBV5-1 and TRBJ2-3; D not certain. The V gene lost 4 bases and the J gene lost 2 bases, with 5 bases spanning the gap. The length of the CDR3 is 12 residues. Germline CDR1 and CDR2: SGHRS and YFSETQ. CDR3 in DNA: TGCGCCAGCAGCGAGTCCACAGATACGCAGTATTTT. As protein: CASSESTDTQYF.

The J gene is TRBJ1-3, the V gene TRBV5-5; TRBD1 aligns across 10 bases. This CDR3 contains 16 residues. The V gene's germline CDR1 is SGHKS and CDR2 YYEKEE (reference sequence). The junction had 7 bases not matched to a gene; V was cut back by 4 bases and J by 3 bases. CDR3 region: CASSLEGTGVGNTIYF. CDR3 bases: TGTGCCAGCAGCCTGGAGGGGACAGGGGTTGGAAACACCATATATTTT.

The chain carries TRBV2 and TRBJ1-4; no clear D gene. Germline values: CDR1 SNHLY, CDR2 FYNNEI. With 7 bases removed from V and 8 bases from J, the gap between germline ends came to 20 bases. The CDR3 is 15 residues long. The CDR3 here is CASTVEVLQKEKLFF. CDR3 bases: TGTGCCAGCACGGTGGAGGTATTACAAAAAGAAAAACTGTTTTTT.

The rearrangement joins TRBV30 to TRBJ1-1; TRBD1 is a possible D gene (5 bases). Trimming took 1 base from V and 4 from J, leaving 10 bases between them. This CDR3 spans 13 amino acids. CDR1 and CDR2 (germline): GTSNPN, SVGIG (reference sequence). Written as DNA, the CDR3 is TGTGCCTGGAGTGGAGACAGTCGCACTGAAGCTTTCTTT. Its protein is CAWSGDSRTEAFF.

V usage is TRBV6-5 and J usage is TRBJ1-2; D is possibly TRBD1 (5 bases). V was trimmed by 8 bases and J by 6 bases, leaving 13 bases between them. Germline CDR1 and CDR2: MNHEY and SVGAGI. The CDR3 consists of 12 residues. In DNA form, the CDR3 reads TGTGCCAGCGGTGGCCAGGGTCATGGCTACACCTTC. Protein sequence: CASGGQGHGYTF.

The chain has TRBV4-3 and TRBJ2-7; TRBD2 agrees at 8 bases. V shed 0 bases and J 5 bases; nucleotides not matched to a gene: 12. This CDR3 spans 17 amino acids. Looked up from germline, CDR1 is LGHNA and CDR2 is YSLEER. DNA of the CDR3: TGCGCCAGCAGCCAAGATCTCCGGGGGGGGGCCCGGAACGAGCAGTACTTC. Its translation: CASSQDLRGGARNEQYF.

The V and J genes are TRBV19 and TRBJ2-3; a weak D match, TRBD2 (6 bases). Germline CDR1 is LNHDA and CDR2 is SQIVND (reference sequence). V gave up 6 bases and J gave up 0 bases, with 16 bases separating them. This CDR3 is 16 amino acids long. CDR3 in DNA: TGTGCCAGTAGCCCCCCTCTAGCGAGAAGCACAGATACGCAGTATTTT. Encoded protein: CASSPPLARSTDTQYF.

The chain is built from TRBV5-1 and TRBJ2-6, with 8 bases that match TRBD1. This CDR3 spans 15 amino acids. The V gene end was trimmed by 4 bases and the J gene end by 1 base; junction bases not matched to a gene: 1. The V gene's germline CDR1 is SGHRS and CDR2 YFSETQ. The CDR3 spells CASSTGGSGANVLTF. Here the CDR3 DNA reads TGCGCCAGCAGCACAGGGGGATCTGGGGCCAACGTCCTGACTTTC.

V usage is TRBV19 and J usage is TRBJ2-1; D not resolved. V lost 9 bases to trimming and J lost 12 bases, with 15 bases between them. Germline CDR1 is LNHDA and CDR2 is SQIVND (reference sequence). The CDR3 consists of 11 residues. The DNA for the CDR3 is TGTGCCAGCGCCTACTTTATGTGGCAGTTCTTC. Translated, it gives CASAYFMWQFF.

The V call is TRBV6-6, the J call TRBJ1-5; D ambiguous. CDR1 is MNHNY and CDR2 is SVGAGI in the germline V gene (reference sequence). This CDR3 is built from 12 residues. V was clipped by 6 bases and J by 7 bases, with 10 bases between them. The CDR3 nucleotides read TGTGCCAGCAGCCCCCCGGGGCAGCCCCAGCATTTT. It is translated as CASSPPGQPQHF.

The V and J genes are TRBV5-1 and TRBJ2-5; no definite D call. Between the trimmed V and J ends, which lost 4 bases and 1 base, there was a span of 5 bases. The CDR3 sequence is 12 residues long. Germline V gene lookup returns CDR1 SGHRS and CDR2 YFSETQ. DNA for the CDR3: TGCGCCAGCAGCCCGGGCCAAGAGACCCAGTACTTC. Residues: CASSPGQETQYF.